Presented here are 8 T cell receptor beta chains from one specimen sequenced in a study of blood T cell repertoires in COVID-19. The data were produced by immunoSEQ multiplex PCR, yet TCRdb's version contains in-frame clones alone and is incomplete. This table has about 120,000 clones, 65% to 90% appearing once. The sequencing input was peripheral blood. The receptors were sampled from a woman at least 80 years old with acute or convalescent COVID-19.

The J gene is TRBJ1-2, the V gene TRBV6-5; D is possibly TRBD1 (5 bases). The V and J ends lost 8 bases and 8 bases respectively, with 12 bases between them. Germline CDR1 and CDR2: MNHEY and SVGAGI. The CDR3 covers 11 residues. CDR3 amino acids: CASWGLKGYTF. CDR3 bases: TGTGCCAGCTGGGGACTTAAAGGCTACACCTTC.

The V gene is TRBV3-1 (or the pseudogene TRBV3-2), the J gene TRBJ2-1, with D perhaps matching TRBD2 (6 bases). The germline gives CDR1 LGHDT, CDR2 YNNKEL (reference sequence). The CDR3 has 15 residues. V lost 4 bases, J lost 8 bases, and 18 bases lay in between. The CDR3 loop reads CASSLSRGFGDEQFF. DNA of the CDR3: TGTGCCAGCAGCCTCAGTCGGGGGTTCGGGGATGAGCAGTTCTTC.

The V and J genes are TRBV10-3 and TRBJ1-2; 8 bases line up with TRBD1. The germline V gene has CDR1 ENHRY and CDR2 SYGVKD. The J segment lost 7 bases and the V segment lost 5 bases, leaving 6 bases of the junction unmatched. The CDR3 runs to 13 residues. This CDR3 is CAISPTGVSGYTF. As DNA, the CDR3 is TGTGCCATCAGTCCGACAGGGGTATCTGGCTACACCTTC.

The V and J genes are TRBV18 and TRBJ2-3; 8 nucleotides align to TRBD2. V lost 3 bases to trimming and J lost 2 bases; unmatched junction nucleotides: 7. Germline CDR1 is KGHSH and CDR2 is LQKENI. The CDR3 contains 16 residues. CDR3 in DNA: TGTGCCAGCTCACCGGCGAGCGGGGGATCCACAGATACGCAGTATTTT. Translation: CASSPASGGSTDTQYF.

This chain links TRBV19 with TRBJ2-3; 9 bases align to TRBD1. V dropped 4 bases and J dropped 1; count of bases not matched to a gene: 6. This CDR3 region has 16 residues. Germline CDR1 reads LNHDA; CDR2 reads SQIVND (reference sequence). DNA for the CDR3: TGTGCCAGTAGTAACTCCTGGACAGGGGGCACAGATACGCAGTATTTT. Protein product: CASSNSWTGGTDTQYF.

The chain couples TRBV5-6 to TRBJ2-6, with 7 nucleotides matching TRBD1. Looked up from germline, CDR1 is SGHDT and CDR2 is YYEEEE. J gave up 0 bases and V 3 bases, and 6 bases lay outside the gene matches. The CDR3 covers 17 residues. The CDR3 loop is CASSSLGGFSGANVLTF. CDR3 nucleotide sequence: TGTGCCAGCAGCTCATTAGGGGGCTTCTCTGGGGCCAACGTCCTGACTTTC.

V usage is TRBV6-5 and J usage is TRBJ1-2; D might be TRBD1 (5 bases). Germline V lookup: CDR1 MNHEY, CDR2 SVGAGI. Between the trimmed V and J ends, which lost 0 bases and 2 bases, there was a span of 10 bases. The CDR3 extends over 15 amino acids. The CDR3 bases are TGTGCCAGCAGTTACTCGGCAGGGAGGAACTATGGCTACACCTTC. Protein: CASSYSAGRNYGYTF.

This chain joins TRBV7-9 and TRBJ1-4; D gene uncertain. The germline CDR1 and CDR2 sequences are SEHNR and FQNEAQ (reference sequence). Trimming took off 5 bases at V and 2 bases at J, with 9 bases between the two ends. This CDR3 is built from 14 residues. The CDR3 spells CASSRFGTNEKLFF. The CDR3 DNA reads TGTGCCAGCAGCCGGTTCGGGACTAATGAAAAACTGTTTTTT.